This T cell receptor beta chain appears in the sequencing data of a study of response to subunit inactivated influenza vaccine. TCRdb called the RT-PCR reads again in MiXCR, with one record for every CDR3 protein. The repertoire holds about 570,000 distinct CDR3 sequences, with about 11% as singletons. V was clipped by 10 bases and J by 8 bases, with 14 bases between them. CDR1 and CDR2 (germline): MGHDK, SYGVNS. This CDR3 has 12 residues. This clonotype came up many times. These data were also filed under a second study, of T cells expressing NK-cell markers. According to that study: What made the TCR beta cDNA was 5'RACE template switching with UMIs. Cells sorted as CD3+CD56+NKG2C+, CD3+CD56+NKG2C- and CD3+CD56-NKG2C+ T cells supplied the TCR beta repertoires. Restriction of the sorted population to alpha-beta TCR T cells was achieved in several experiments with an anti-gamma-delta TCR antibody. NKG2C+ dominant clonotype frequencies in six donors were roughly 1.0-7.0% of CD8+ T cells. Evidence did not settle whether expanded NKG2C+ T cell clones targeted HCMV.

The sequence derives from a man between 45 and 60 years old who received an inactivated influenza vaccine. The sequencing used PBMCs from blood, collected on the day of vaccination. The J gene is TRBJ1-4, the V gene TRBV25-1, with D perhaps matching TRBD1 (6 bases). As DNA, the CDR3 is TGTGCCACCACAGGGACGGGCGAAAAACTGTTTTTT. It codes for CATTGTGEKLFF.